This T cell receptor (beta chain) was sequenced in a study of T cells in Graves' hyperthyroidism and ophthalmopathy. There are a few counts of this clonotype. Clinical symptoms, serum thyroxine, TRAb, thyroid ultrasound and orbital computed tomography established diagnosis. Template material for amplifying TCR beta CDR3 regions consisted of RNA transcripts. The TCR CDR3 was amplified in a first-round RT-PCR using the HTBI primer set. One entry per CDR3 protein results from TCRdb running MiXCR on the multiplex PCR reads. The data contain about 360,000 distinct CDR3 sequences, 13% of them singletons. The CDR3 loop spans 14 amino acids. Germline-derived CDR1 and CDR2 are SGHKS and YYEKEE (reference sequence). Between the trimmed V and J ends, which lost 4 bases and 0 bases, there was a span of 11 bases.

This TCR was sampled from a man between 25 and 39 years old with Graves' hyperthyroidism that later progressed to Graves' ophthalmopathy. The rearrangement uses TRBV5-5 and TRBJ2-7; tentatively, D is TRBD2 (5 bases). The sample was blood. The chain's CDR3 is CASSPSLASYEQYF. CDR3 in DNA: TGTGCCAGCAGCCCTAGCCTGGCCTCCTACGAGCAGTACTTC.